The clone carrying this T cell receptor (beta chain) was counted between two and nine times. Its specificity is unknown. PCR was performed using 60 Vbeta and 13 Jbeta primers. Profiling relied on immunoSEQ multiplex PCR, and the TCRdb table lists in-frame clones only, not all of them. The sample has 120,000 or so clones, approximately 80% seen once. The CDR3 has 14 amino acids. Germline V gene data show CDR1 as SGHTA and CDR2 as FQGNSA. Trimming removed 6 bases from V and 0 bases from J, with 9 bases in between. These data come from a study of cytomegalovirus exposure and HLA in healthy donors. Study-level findings and limits: When analyzed later, a missense DCLRE1C variant was found to be linked to TCR beta V- and J-gene trimming. Accounts indicate the classifier identified cytomegalovirus status with strong specificity and sensitivity. Indistinguishable V segments, including TRBV6-2 and TRBV6-3, were excluded. Researchers reported from a later analysis that most CMV-associated TCR beta chains appeared HLA-restricted.

This sequence joins TRBV7-2 and TRBJ2-1; D gene unclear. This sequence was found in a woman aged 40 to 50 in good health and CMV-seronegative. The material sequenced was PBMCs. The CDR3 loop is CASSRLSSYNEQFF. Here the CDR3 DNA reads TGTGCCAGCAGTCGGTTGAGCTCCTACAATGAGCAGTTCTTC.